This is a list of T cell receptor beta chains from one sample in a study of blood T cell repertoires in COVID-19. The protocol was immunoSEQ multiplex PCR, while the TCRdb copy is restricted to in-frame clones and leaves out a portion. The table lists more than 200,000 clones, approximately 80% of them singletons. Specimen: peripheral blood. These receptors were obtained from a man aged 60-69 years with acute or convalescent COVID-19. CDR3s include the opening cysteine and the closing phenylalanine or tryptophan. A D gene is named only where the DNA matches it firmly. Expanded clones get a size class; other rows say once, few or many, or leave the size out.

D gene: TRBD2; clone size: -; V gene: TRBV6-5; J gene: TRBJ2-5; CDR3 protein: CASRTGGAGETQYF; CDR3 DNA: TGTGCCAGCAGAACGGGAGGGGCGGGGGAGACCCAGTACTTC
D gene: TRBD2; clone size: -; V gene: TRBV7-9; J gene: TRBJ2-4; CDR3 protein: CASSLVGGRAKNIQYF; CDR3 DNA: TGTGCCAGCAGCTTAGTTGGCGGGAGAGCCAAAAACATTCAGTACTTC
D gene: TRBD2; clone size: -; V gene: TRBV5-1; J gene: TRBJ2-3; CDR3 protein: CASSQRGAGDTQYF; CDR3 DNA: TGCGCCAGCAGTCAGCGGGGGGCGGGAGATACGCAGTATTTT
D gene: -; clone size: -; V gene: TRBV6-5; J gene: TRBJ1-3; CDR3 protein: CASGEFGNTIYF; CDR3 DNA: TGTGCCAGCGGGGAGTTCGGGAACACCATATATTTT
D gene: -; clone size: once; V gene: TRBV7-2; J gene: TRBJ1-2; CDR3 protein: CASSAGVQANYGYTF; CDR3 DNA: TGTGCCAGCAGCGCAGGGGTCCAAGCTAACTATGGCTACACCTTC
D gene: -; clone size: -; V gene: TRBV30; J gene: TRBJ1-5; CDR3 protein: CAWSLHRNQPQHF; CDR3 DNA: TGTGCCTGGAGTTTACATCGAAATCAGCCCCAGCATTTT
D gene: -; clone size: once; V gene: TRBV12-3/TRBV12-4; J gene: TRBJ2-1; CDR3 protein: CASSFQGYNEQFF; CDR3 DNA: TGTGCCAGCAGTTTTCAGGGCTACAATGAGCAGTTCTTC
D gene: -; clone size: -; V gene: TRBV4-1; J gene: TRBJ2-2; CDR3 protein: CASSQDRGTANTGELFF; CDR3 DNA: TGCGCCAGCAGCCAAGATCGGGGGACAGCGAACACCGGGGAGCTGTTTTTT
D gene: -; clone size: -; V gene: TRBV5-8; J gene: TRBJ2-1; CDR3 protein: CASSLVERNEQFF; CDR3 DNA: TGTGCCAGCAGCTTGGTAGAGAGGAATGAGCAGTTCTTC
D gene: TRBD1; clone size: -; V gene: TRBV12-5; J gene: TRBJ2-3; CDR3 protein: CASGEGTGGFLTDTQYF; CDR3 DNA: TGTGCTAGTGGTGAGGGGACAGGGGGCTTTCTTACAGATACGCAGTATTTT
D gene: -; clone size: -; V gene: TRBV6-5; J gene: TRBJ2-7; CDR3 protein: CASSYSQGRTFGQYF; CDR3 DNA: TGTGCCAGCAGTTACTCACAGGGGAGGACTTTTGGGCAGTACTTC
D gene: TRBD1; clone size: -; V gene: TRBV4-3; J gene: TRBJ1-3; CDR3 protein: CASSQDLGRGAHGNTIYF; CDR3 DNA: TGCGCCAGCAGCCAAGATCTGGGCAGGGGGGCGCATGGAAACACCATATATTTT
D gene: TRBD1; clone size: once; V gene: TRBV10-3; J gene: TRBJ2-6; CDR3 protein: CAISEMTGASGANVLTF; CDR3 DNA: TGTGCCATCAGTGAAATGACAGGGGCCTCTGGGGCCAACGTCCTGACTTTC
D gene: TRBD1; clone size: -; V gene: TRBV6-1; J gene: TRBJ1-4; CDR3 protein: CASSELATGNEKLFF; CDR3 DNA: TGTGCCAGCAGTGAACTGGCGACAGGGAATGAAAAACTGTTTTTT
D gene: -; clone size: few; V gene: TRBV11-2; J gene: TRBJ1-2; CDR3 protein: CASSPQGRQGYTF; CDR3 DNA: TGTGCCAGCAGCCCCCAGGGAAGGCAAGGCTACACCTTC
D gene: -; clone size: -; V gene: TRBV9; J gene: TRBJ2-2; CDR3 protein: CASSERAANTGELFF; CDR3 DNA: TGTGCCAGCAGCGAGAGGGCCGCGAACACCGGGGAGCTGTTTTTT
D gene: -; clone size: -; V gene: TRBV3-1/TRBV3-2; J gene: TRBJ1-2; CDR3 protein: CASSHTGGYTF; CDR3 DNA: TGTGCCAGCAGCCATACGGGGGGCTACACCTTC
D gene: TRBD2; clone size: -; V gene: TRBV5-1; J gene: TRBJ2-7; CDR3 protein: CASSLVAGGYEQYF; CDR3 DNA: TGCGCCAGCAGCTTGGTGGCGGGGGGTTACGAGCAGTACTTC
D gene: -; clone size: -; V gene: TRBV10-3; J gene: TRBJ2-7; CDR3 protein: CAISDPTSGQPYEQYF; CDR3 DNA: TGTGCCATCAGTGACCCGACCAGCGGTCAGCCCTACGAGCAGTACTTC
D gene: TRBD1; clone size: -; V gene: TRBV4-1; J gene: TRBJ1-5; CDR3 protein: CASSQEGQRRSNQPQHF; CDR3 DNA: TGCGCCAGCAGCCAGGAGGGACAGAGACGGAGCAATCAGCCCCAGCATTTT
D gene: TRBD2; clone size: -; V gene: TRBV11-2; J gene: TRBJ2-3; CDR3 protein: CASSVPSGTQYF; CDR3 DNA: TGTGCCAGCAGCGTTCCTAGCGGCACGCAGTATTTT
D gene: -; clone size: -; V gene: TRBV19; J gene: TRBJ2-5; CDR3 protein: CASSMTGDQRVTQYF; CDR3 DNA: TGTGCCAGTAGTATGACGGGGGATCAGCGAGTGACCCAGTACTTC
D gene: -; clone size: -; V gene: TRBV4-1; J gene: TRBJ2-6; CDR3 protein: CASSPGDWSSGANVLTF; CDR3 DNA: TGCGCCAGCAGCCCTGGGGACTGGAGCTCTGGGGCCAACGTCCTGACTTTC
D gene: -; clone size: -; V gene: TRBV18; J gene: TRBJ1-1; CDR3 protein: CASSPQGPKDTEAFF; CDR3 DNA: TGTGCCAGCTCACCACAGGGGCCGAAGGACACTGAAGCTTTCTTT
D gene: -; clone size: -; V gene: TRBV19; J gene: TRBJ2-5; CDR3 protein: CASSPGGGYQETQYF; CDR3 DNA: TGTGCCAGTAGTCCAGGGGGAGGTTACCAAGAGACCCAGTACTTC
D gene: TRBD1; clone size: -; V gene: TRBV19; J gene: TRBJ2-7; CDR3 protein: CASSKTGGPYEQYF; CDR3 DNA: TGTGCCAGTAGTAAGACAGGGGGGCCCTACGAGCAGTACTTC
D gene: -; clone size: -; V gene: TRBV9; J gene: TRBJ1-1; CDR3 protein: CASSPRTANTEAFF; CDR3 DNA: TGTGCCAGCAGCCCTCGGACAGCGAACACTGAAGCTTTCTTT
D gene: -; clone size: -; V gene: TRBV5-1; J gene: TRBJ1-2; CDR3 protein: CASSSLEGDYGYTF; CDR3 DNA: TGCGCCAGCAGCTCTCTTGAGGGCGACTATGGCTACACCTTC
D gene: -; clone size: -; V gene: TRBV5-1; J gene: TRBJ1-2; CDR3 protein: CASSDRGTHGGGYTF; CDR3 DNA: TGCGCCAGCAGCGATAGAGGGACTCACGGGGGAGGCTACACCTTC
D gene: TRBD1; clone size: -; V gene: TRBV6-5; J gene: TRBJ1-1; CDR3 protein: CASRGQTESEAFF; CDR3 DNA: TGTGCCAGCAGGGGACAGACCGAGAGTGAAGCTTTCTTT
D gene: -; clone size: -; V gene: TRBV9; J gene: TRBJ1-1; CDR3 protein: CASSVEPNTEAFF; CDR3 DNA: TGTGCCAGCAGCGTAGAGCCTAACACTGAAGCTTTCTTT
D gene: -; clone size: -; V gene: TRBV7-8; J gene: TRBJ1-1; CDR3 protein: CASRGQVNTEAFF; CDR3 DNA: TGTGCCAGCAGGGGCCAGGTGAACACTGAAGCTTTCTTT
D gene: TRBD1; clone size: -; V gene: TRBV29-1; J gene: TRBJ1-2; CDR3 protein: CSATGTGNYGYTF; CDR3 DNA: TGCAGCGCCACCGGGACAGGGAACTATGGCTACACCTTC
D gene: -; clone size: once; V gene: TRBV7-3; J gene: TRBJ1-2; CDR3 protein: CASSSDHRDWNYGYTF; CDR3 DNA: TGTGCCAGCAGCTCCGATCACCGGGACTGGAACTATGGCTACACCTTC
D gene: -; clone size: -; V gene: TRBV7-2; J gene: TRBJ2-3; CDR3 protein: CASSSAVTRSDTQYF; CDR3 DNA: TGTGCCAGCAGCTCAGCAGTGACTAGATCAGATACGCAGTATTTT
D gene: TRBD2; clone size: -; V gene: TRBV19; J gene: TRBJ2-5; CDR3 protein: CASSVILAGYQETQYF; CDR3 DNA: TGTGCCAGTAGTGTTATCCTAGCGGGATATCAAGAGACCCAGTACTTC
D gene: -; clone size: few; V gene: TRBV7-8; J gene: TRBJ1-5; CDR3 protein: CASSLEGVDQPQHF; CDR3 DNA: TGTGCCAGCAGCTTAGAAGGGGTAGACCAGCCCCAGCATTTT
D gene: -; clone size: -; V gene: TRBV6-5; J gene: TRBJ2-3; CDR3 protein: CASRGETDTQYF; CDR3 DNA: TGTGCCAGCAGAGGAGAGACAGATACGCAGTATTTT
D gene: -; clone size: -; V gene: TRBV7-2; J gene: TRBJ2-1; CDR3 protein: CASSLTTKDNEQFF; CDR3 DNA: TGTGCCAGCAGCTTGACTACCAAGGACAATGAGCAGTTCTTC
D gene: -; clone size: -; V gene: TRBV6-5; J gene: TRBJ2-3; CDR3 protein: CASREGGPLTDTQYF; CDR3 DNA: TGTGCCAGCAGGGAGGGGGGGCCACTCACAGATACGCAGTATTTT
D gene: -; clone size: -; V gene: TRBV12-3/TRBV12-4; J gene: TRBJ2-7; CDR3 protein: CASSSAYEQYF; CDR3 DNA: TGTGCCAGCAGTTCGGCCTACGAGCAGTACTTC
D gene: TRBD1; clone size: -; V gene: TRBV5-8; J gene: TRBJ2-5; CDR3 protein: CASSPLGQGAMETQYF; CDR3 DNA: TGTGCCAGCAGCCCCCTCGGACAGGGGGCTATGGAGACCCAGTACTTC
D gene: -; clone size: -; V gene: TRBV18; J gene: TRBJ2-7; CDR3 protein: CASSPRGGREYHEQYF; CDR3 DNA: TGTGCCAGCTCACCACGAGGCGGCAGGGAATATCACGAGCAGTACTTC
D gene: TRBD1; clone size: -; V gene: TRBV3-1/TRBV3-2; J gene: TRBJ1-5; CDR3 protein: CASSQDPRGQSNQPQHF; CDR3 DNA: TGTGCCAGCAGCCAAGATCCCAGGGGGCAAAGCAATCAGCCCCAGCATTTT
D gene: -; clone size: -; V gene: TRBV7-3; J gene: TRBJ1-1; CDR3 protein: CASSLNGDTEAFF; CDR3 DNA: TGTGCCAGCAGCTTAAACGGGGACACTGAAGCTTTCTTT
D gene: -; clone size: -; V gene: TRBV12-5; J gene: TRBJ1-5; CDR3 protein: CASGLVPLDKEGNSNQPQHF; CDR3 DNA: TGTGCTAGTGGTTTGGTCCCGTTGGACAAGGAGGGGAATAGCAATCAGCCCCAGCATTTT
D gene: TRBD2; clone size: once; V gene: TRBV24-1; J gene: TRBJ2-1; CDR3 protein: CATSDPGGTYNEQFF; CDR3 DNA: TGTGCCACCAGTGACCCGGGGGGTACATACAATGAGCAGTTCTTC
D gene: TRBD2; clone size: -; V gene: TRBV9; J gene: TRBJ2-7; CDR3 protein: CASSPIAGGPLEQYF; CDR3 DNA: TGTGCCAGCAGCCCTATAGCGGGAGGGCCGCTCGAGCAGTACTTC
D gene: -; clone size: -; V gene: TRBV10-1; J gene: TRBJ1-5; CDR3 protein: CASLPQGYDSNQPQHF; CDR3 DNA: TGCGCCAGCCTACCACAGGGTTACGATAGCAATCAGCCCCAGCATTTT
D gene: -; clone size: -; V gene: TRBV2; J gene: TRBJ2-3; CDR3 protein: CASSKGVSPSTDTQYF; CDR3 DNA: TGTGCCAGCAGCAAAGGGGTATCCCCTAGCACAGATACGCAGTATTTT
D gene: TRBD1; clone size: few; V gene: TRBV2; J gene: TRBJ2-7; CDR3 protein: CASRKDRAFYEQYF; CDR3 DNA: TGTGCCAGCAGAAAAGACAGGGCTTTCTACGAGCAGTACTTC
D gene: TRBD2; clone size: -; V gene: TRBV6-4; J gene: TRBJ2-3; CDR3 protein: CASSVGLAGTDTQYF; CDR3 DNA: TGTGCCAGCAGTGTCGGACTAGCGGGCACAGATACGCAGTATTTT
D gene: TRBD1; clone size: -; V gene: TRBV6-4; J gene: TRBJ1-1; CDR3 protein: CASSDSSGGRTEAFF; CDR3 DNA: TGTGCCAGCAGTGACTCGTCAGGGGGACGGACTGAAGCTTTCTTT
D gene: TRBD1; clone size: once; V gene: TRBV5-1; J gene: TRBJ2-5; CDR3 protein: CASSLAGQGGETQYF; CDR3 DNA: TGCGCCAGCAGCTTGGCGGGACAGGGGGGAGAGACCCAGTACTTC
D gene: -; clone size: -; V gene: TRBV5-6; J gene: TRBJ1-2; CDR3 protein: CASSFGSTANYGYTF; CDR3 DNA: TGTGCCAGCAGCTTCGGTTCTACAGCTAACTATGGCTACACCTTC